Below are 13 T cell receptor beta chains sequenced from a single sample in a study of beta chain features in type 1 diabetes. Sequencing targeted expressed TCRB transcripts, as all isolated RNA had been reverse transcribed. The table came from immunoSEQ multiplex PCR; TCRdb's copy has only in-frame clones and leaves some out. The sample shows 250,000 to 300,000 clones, 8% of them seen only once. Source material: central memory CD4+ T cells from blood. The receptors come from a woman between 18 and 29 years old in good health.

This clone has more than one count but fewer than ten. This sequence joins TRBV7-8 and TRBJ2-7, with 7 bases identical to TRBD1. CDR1 SGHVS and CDR2 FQNEAQ come from the germline V gene. V gave up 0 bases and J gave up 0 bases; unmatched junction bases: 5. This CDR3 spans 16 amino acids. In nucleotides, the CDR3 is TGTGCCAGCAGCTTAGCCGGGACAGCTCGCTCCTACGAGCAGTACGTC. Protein: CASSLAGTARSYEQYV.

This clone showed up just a few times. The chain is built from TRBV29-1 and TRBJ2-1; a possible D gene is TRBD2 (5 bases). The CDR3 spans 17 residues. The germline V gene has CDR1 SQVTM and CDR2 ANQGSEA. V shed 5 bases and J shed 6 bases, with 26 bases lying between them. The CDR3 DNA reads TGCAGCGTTTATTTCCGTGGACTGGCCCAAGTGGGCAATGAGCAGTTCTTC. Amino acid sequence: CSVYFRGLAQVGNEQFF.

CDR3 loop: CASLDQGQRSYNEQFF. Written as DNA, the CDR3 is TGTGCCAGCCTTGATCAGGGCCAACGCTCCTACAATGAGCAGTTCTTC. The chain carries TRBV7-2 and TRBJ2-1; tentative D call: TRBD1 (5 bases). V was trimmed by 8 bases and J by 0 bases, leaving 17 bases between them. Germline CDR1 and CDR2: SGHTA and FQGNSA. The CDR3 extends over 16 amino acids.

This clone appeared a few times. A much larger clone sits a single nucleotide away, making a read error possible. This sequence joins TRBV7-9 and TRBJ2-5; D gene uncertain. The last part of the DNA fits TRBJ2-7 better; the J call may be wrong. The CDR3 totals 11 residues. Germline CDR1 reads SEHNR; CDR2 reads FQNEAQ (reference sequence). The CDR3 DNA reads as TGTGCCAGCAGCTCCCTTTACGAGCAGTACTTC. Protein: CASSSLYEQYF.

The table lists this clone with a few counts. This chain uses TRBV28 with TRBJ1-4; D gene ambiguous. Per the germline V gene, CDR1 is MDHEN and CDR2 is SYDVKM. The V end was cut by 2 bases, the J end by 4 bases, with 8 bases between. This CDR3 is 14 amino acids long. CDR3 DNA sequence: TGTGCCAGCAGTTTAAGGCAGGTTAATGAAAAACTGTTTTTT. This sequence encodes CASSLRQVNEKLFF. The full variable domain, completed using reference TRBV28 and TRBJ1-4, is DVKVTQSSRYLVKRTGEKVFLECVQDMDHENMFWYRQDPGLGLRLIYFSYDVKMKEKGDIPEGYSVSREKKERFSLILESASTNQTSMYLCASSLRQVNEKLFFGSGTQLSVL.

In this sample, this clone turned up a few times. The rearrangement joins TRBV6-5 to TRBJ2-5; D call uncertain. V was shortened by 0 bases and J by 5 bases, with 10 bases between the two germline ends. Germline V lookup: CDR1 MNHEY, CDR2 SVGAGI. This CDR3 contains 14 residues. The CDR3 protein is CASSYSQMTETQYF. The CDR3 DNA is TGTGCCAGCAGTTACTCCCAAATGACCGAGACCCAGTACTTC.

The V gene is TRBV18, the J gene TRBJ2-5; no clear D gene. The better agreement between TRBJ2-7 and the DNA end casts doubt on the J call. Germline V gene data show CDR1 as KGHSH and CDR2 as LQKENI. This CDR3 contains 12 residues. The CDR3 nucleotides read TGTGCCAGCTCACTGTCAGGAAACGAGCAGTACTTC. The encoded protein is CASSLSGNEQYF.

This chain links TRBV9 with TRBJ1-1; TRBD1 aligns across 8 bases. Per the germline V gene, CDR1 is SGDLS and CDR2 is YYNGEE. V trimming: 2 bases; J trimming: 11 bases; junction bases outside the gene matches: 14. This CDR3 comprises 15 residues. The DNA for the CDR3 is TGTGCCAGCAGCGTGACCGGGACAGGAGAGTTAGGTGCTTTCTTT. As protein: CASSVTGTGELGAFF.

The chain joins TRBV5-1 to TRBJ1-5; D ambiguous. Germline loops: CDR1 SGHRS, CDR2 YFSETQ. CDR3 size: 13 residues. Deletions cut 0 bases from V and 7 bases from J, with 8 bases between. The CDR3 loop reads CASSLGSGQPQHF. CDR3 nucleotide sequence: TGCGCCAGCAGCTTGGGTTCCGGGCAGCCCCAGCATTTT.

V gene TRBV28 combines with J gene TRBJ2-3; TRBD2 agrees at 12 bases. The ends lost 5 bases at V and 3 bases at J; junction bases unmatched: 6. Germline-derived CDR1 and CDR2 are MDHEN and SYDVKM. This CDR3 is 16 amino acids long. CDR3 protein: CASSKWTSGATDTQYF. The CDR3 DNA is TGTGCCAGCAGTAAATGGACTAGCGGGGCTACAGATACGCAGTATTTT.

The table lists this clone with a few counts. The chain employs TRBV29-1 and TRBJ1-2, with D unclear. There are 12 residues in the CDR3. Between the trimmed V and J ends, which lost 1 base and 6 bases, there was a span of 9 bases. Germline CDR1 is SQVTM and CDR2 is ANQGSEA. DNA for the CDR3: TGCAGCGTTGAAGTTTTTGGAGATGGCTACACCTTC. This codes for CSVEVFGDGYTF.

J is TRBJ1-1 and V is TRBV7-2, with no clear D. The germline V gene has CDR1 SGHTA and CDR2 FQGNSA. The CDR3 is 14 amino acids. Deletions cut 6 bases from V and 0 bases from J, with 11 bases between. The CDR3 coding sequence is TGTGCCAGCAGTCCCGGACTCCTGAACACTGAAGCTTTCTTT. Translated: CASSPGLLNTEAFF.

The chain uses TRBV18 and TRBJ2-2; D uncertain. The CDR3 covers 15 residues. The germline V gene encodes CDR1 KGHSH and CDR2 LQKENI. V was trimmed by 1 base and J by 1 base, leaving 7 bases between them. The CDR3 DNA reads as TGTGCCAGCTCACCACAACTGGGGAACACCGGGGAGCTGTTTTTT. It specifies CASSPQLGNTGELFF.